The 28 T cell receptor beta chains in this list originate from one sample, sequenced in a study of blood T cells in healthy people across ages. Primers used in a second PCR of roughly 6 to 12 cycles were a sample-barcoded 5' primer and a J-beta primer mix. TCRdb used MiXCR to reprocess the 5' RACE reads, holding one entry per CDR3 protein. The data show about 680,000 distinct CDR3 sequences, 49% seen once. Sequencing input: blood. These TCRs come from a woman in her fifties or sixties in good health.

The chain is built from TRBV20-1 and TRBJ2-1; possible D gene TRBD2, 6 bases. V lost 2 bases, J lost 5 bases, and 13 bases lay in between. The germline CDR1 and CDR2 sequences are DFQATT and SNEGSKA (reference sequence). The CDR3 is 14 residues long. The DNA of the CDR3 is TGCAGTGCTAGACGGGGAGGCCCGCACAATGAGCAGTTCTTC. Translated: CSARRGGPHNEQFF.

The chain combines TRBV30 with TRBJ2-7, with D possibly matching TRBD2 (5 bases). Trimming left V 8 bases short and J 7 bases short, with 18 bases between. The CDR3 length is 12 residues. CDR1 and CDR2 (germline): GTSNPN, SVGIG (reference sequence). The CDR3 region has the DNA TGTGCCCGAGGGTTTCTAAAACATGAGCAGTACTTC. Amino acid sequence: CARGFLKHEQYF.

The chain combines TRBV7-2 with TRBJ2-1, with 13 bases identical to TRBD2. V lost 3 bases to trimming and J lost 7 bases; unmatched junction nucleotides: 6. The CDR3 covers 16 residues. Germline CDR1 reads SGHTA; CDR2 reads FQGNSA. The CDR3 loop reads CASSLGLAGNRNEQFF. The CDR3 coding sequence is TGTGCCAGCAGCTTGGGACTAGCGGGAAATAGAAATGAGCAGTTCTTC.

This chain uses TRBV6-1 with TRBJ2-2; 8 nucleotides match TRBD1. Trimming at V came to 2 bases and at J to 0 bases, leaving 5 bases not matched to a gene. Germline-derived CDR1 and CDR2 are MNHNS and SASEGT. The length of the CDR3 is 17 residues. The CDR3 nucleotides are TGTGCCAGCAGTGAATACAGGGGGTGGACGAACACCGGGGAGCTGTTTTTT. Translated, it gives CASSEYRGWTNTGELFF.

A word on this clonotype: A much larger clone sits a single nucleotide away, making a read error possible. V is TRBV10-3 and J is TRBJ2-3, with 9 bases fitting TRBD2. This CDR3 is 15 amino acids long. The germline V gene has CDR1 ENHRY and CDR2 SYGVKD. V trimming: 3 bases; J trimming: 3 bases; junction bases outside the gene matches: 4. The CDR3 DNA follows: TGTGCCATCAGTGAAGCGCGGGAGGGTACAGATACGCAGTATTTT. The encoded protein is CAISEAREGTDTQYF.

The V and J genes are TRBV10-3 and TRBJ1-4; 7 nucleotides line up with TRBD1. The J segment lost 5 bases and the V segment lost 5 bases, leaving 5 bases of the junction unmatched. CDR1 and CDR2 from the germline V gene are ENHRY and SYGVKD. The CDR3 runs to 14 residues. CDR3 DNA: TGTGCCATCAGTTGGGACAGCGGAAATGAAAAACTGTTTTTT. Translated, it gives CAISWDSGNEKLFF.

The CDR3 DNA sequence: TGCGCCAGCAGCTCCACGACAGGGAACACTGAAGCTTTCTTT. Amino acid sequence: CASSSTTGNTEAFF. The chain joins TRBV5-1 to TRBJ1-1; D perhaps matches TRBD1 (6 bases). V shed 3 bases and J shed 1 base, with 10 bases lying between them. The CDR3 covers 14 residues. The germline V gene encodes CDR1 SGHRS and CDR2 YFSETQ.

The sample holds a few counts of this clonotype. The CDR3 loop reads CASSPGSLTGANVLTF. The DNA of the CDR3 is TGTGCCAGCTCACCCGGTTCCCTTACGGGGGCCAACGTCCTGACTTTC. The genes are TRBV18 and TRBJ2-6; D is unresolved. Germline CDR1 and CDR2: KGHSH and LQKENI. The CDR3 consists of 16 residues. Trimming stripped 3 bases from V and 4 bases from J, with 13 bases between. Supplemented by reference TRBV18 and TRBJ2-6, the full variable domain reads NAGVMQNPRHLVRRRGQEARLRCSPMKGHSHVYWYRQLPEEGLKFMVYLQKENIIDESGMPKERFSAEFPKEGPSILRIQQVVRGDSAAYFCASSPGSLTGANVLTFGAGSRLTVL.

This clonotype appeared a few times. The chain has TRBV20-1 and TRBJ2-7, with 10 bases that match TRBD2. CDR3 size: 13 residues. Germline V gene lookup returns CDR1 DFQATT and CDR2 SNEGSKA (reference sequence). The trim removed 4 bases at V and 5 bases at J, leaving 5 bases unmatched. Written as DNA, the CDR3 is TGCAGTGCTACTAGCGGGAGAAGGAACGAGCAGTACTTC. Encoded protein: CSATSGRRNEQYF.

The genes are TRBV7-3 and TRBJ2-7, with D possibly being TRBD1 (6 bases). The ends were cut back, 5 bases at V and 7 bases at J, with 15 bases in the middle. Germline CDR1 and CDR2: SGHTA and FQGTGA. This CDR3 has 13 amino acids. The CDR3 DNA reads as TGTGCCAGCAGCCTGAACGGACAGCTAGAGCAGTACTTC. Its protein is CASSLNGQLEQYF.

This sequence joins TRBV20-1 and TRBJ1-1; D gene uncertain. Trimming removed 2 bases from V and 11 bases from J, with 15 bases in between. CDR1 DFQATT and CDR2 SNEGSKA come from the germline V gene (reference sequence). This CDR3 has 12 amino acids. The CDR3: CSARQRADRAFF. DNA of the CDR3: TGCAGTGCTAGACAGCGGGCTGATAGGGCTTTCTTT.

The CDR3 DNA is TGTGCCAGCAGCCACCAAAGGAGCACAGATACGCAGTATTTT. It encodes CASSHQRSTDTQYF. This chain uses TRBV6-2 or TRBV6-3 with TRBJ2-3, with D hard to call. Germline CDR1 and CDR2: MNHEY and SVGEGT. The ends were cut back, 6 bases at V and 0 bases at J, with 10 bases in the middle. The CDR3 consists of 14 residues.

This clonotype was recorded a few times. The CDR3 DNA follows: TGTGCCAGCAGCCCCATATGGGACTCCTACGAGCAGTACTTC. It codes for CASSPIWDSYEQYF. The rearrangement joins TRBV3-1 to TRBJ2-7; no firm D call. The V end lost 4 bases, the J end lost 0 bases, and 10 bases lay between the germline ends. Per the germline V gene, CDR1 is LGHDT and CDR2 is YNNKEL (reference sequence). This CDR3 has 14 residues.

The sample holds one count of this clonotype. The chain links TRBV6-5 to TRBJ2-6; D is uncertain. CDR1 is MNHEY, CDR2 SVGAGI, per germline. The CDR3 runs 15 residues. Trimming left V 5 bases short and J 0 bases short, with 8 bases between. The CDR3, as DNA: TGTGCCAGCAGTAAGATTGTCTCTGGGGCCAACGTCCTGACTTTC. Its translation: CASSKIVSGANVLTF.

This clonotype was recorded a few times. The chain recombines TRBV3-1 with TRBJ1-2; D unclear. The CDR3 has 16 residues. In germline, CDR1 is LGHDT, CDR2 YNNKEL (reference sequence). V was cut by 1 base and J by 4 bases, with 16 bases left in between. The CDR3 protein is CASSQGTPTSSYGYTF. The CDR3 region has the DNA TGTGCCAGCAGCCAAGGGACCCCCACCTCCTCCTATGGCTACACCTTC.

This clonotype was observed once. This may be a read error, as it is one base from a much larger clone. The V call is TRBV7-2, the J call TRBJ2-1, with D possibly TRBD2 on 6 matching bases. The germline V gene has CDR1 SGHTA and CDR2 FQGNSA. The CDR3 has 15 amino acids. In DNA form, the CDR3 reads TGTGTCAGCAGCTTTGGGAGGAGCTCCTACAATGAGCAGTTCTTC. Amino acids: CVSSFGRSSYNEQFF.

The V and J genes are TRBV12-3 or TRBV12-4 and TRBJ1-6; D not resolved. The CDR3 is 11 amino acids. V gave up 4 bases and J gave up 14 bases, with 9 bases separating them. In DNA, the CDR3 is TGTGCCAGCAGTTATTTAGAGACCCTCCACTTT. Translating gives CASSYLETLHF.

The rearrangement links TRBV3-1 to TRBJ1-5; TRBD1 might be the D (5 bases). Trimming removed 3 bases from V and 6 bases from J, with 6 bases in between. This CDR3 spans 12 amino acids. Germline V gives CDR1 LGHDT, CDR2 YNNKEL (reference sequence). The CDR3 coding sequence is TGTGCCAGCAGCCAGAGGGGTCAGCCCCAGCATTTT. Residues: CASSQRGQPQHF.

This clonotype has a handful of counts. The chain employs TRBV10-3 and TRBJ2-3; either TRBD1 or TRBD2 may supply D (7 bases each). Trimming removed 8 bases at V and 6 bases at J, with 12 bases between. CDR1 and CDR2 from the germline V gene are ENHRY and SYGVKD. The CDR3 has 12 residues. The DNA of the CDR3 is TGTGCCATCCGACAGGGAGGGGATACGCAGTATTTT. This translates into CAIRQGGDTQYF.

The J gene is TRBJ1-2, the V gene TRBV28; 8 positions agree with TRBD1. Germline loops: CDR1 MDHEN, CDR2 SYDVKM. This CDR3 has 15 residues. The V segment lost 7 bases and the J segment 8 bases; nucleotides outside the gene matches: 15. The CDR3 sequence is CASTLRTGTSGGYTF. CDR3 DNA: TGTGCCAGCACCCTCCGGACAGGGACAAGTGGAGGCTACACCTTC.

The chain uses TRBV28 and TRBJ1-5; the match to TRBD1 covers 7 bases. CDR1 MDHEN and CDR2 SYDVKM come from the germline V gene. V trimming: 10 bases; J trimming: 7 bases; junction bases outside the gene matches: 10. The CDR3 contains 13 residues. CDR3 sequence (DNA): TGTGCCACAAACAGGGGTTCGAGACAGCCCCAGCATTTT. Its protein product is CATNRGSRQPQHF.

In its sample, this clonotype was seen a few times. Here the CDR3 reads CASSGPDGYTF. The CDR3 DNA follows: TGTGCCAGCAGCGGACCGGATGGCTACACCTTC. The V and J genes are TRBV2 and TRBJ1-2; D call uncertain. V shed 6 bases and J shed 6 bases, with 8 bases lying between them. The CDR3 sequence is 11 residues long. CDR1 and CDR2 from the germline V gene are SNHLY and FYNNEI. Filled out from reference TRBV2 and TRBJ1-2, the complete variable domain reads EPEVTQTPSHQVTQMGQEVILRCVPISNHLYFYWYRQILGQKVEFLVSFYNNEISEKSEIFDDQFSVERPDGSNFTLKIRSTKLEDSAMYFCASSGPDGYTFGSGTRLTVV.

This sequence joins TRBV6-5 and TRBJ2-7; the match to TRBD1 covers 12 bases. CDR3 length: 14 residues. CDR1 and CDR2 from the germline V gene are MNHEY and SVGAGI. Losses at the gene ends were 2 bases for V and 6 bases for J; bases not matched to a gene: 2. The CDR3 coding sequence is TGTGCCAGCAGTTACGGGACAGGGGGCGGCGAGCAGTACTTC. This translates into CASSYGTGGGEQYF.

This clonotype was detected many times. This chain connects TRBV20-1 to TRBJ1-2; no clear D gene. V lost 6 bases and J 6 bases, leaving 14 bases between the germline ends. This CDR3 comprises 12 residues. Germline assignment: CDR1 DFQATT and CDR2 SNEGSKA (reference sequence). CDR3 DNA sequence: TGCAGTGCCGCGGAAGGGTACAATGGCTACACCTTC. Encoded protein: CSAAEGYNGYTF.

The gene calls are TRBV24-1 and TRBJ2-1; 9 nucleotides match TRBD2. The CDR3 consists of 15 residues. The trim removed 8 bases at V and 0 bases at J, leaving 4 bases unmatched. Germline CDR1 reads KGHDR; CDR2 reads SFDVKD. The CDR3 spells CATMASGTSYNEQFF. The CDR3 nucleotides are TGTGCCACCATGGCTAGCGGGACCTCCTACAATGAGCAGTTCTTC.

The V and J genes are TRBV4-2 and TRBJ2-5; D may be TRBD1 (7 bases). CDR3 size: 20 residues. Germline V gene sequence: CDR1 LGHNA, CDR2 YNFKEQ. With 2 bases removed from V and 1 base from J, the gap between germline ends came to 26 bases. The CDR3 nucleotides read TGTGCCAGCAGCCAACTCCTCCAGGGGGGTGCAGGGGCCTTCCAAGAGACCCAGTACTTC. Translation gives CASSQLLQGGAGAFQETQYF.

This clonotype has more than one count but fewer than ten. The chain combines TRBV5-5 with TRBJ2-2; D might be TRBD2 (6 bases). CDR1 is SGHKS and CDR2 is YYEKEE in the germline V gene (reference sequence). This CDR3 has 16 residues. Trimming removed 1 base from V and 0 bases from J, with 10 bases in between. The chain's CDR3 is CASSLLGGANTGELFF. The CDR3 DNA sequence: TGTGCCAGCAGCTTGTTGGGGGGTGCGAACACCGGGGAGCTGTTTTTT.

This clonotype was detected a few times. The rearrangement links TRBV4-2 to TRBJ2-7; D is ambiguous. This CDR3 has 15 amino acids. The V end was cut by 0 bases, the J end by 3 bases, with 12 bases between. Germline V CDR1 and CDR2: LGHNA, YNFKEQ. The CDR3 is CASSQEGNPSYEQYF. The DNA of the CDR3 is TGTGCCAGCAGCCAAGAGGGGAATCCTAGCTACGAGCAGTACTTC.